The clone carrying this TCR beta chain was found once. Antigen: not known. Trimming shortened V by 6 bases and J by 5 bases, and 13 bases separated the two germline ends. There are 14 residues in the CDR3. Germline V gene sequence: CDR1 LNHDA, CDR2 SQIVND (reference sequence). Sequenced by immunoSEQ multiplex PCR; TCRdb stores in-frame clones only, minus some. The data hold almost 80,000 clones, with roughly four fifths observed a single time. The data stem from a study of OX40 agonist ivuxolimab in advanced cancers. Study as a whole: Antecedent anti-PD-1, anti-PD-L1 or anti-CTLA-4 therapy was permissible, with 30% to 50% having received some. Regarding the study as a whole: In the expanded peripheral T cells, antigen specificity was never determined.

This TCR came from an adult with an advanced solid tumor such as melanoma, head and neck, liver or kidney cancer. The chain carries TRBV19 and TRBJ2-2; TRBD2 is a possible D gene (5 bases). The source material was CD4+ or CD8+ T cells sorted from blood, sampled in a trial of the OX40 agonist ivuxolimab. CDR3 sequence: CASRAGGSTGELFF. In DNA, the CDR3 is TGTGCCAGTAGGGCCGGCGGGTCTACCGGGGAGCTGTTTTTT.